The 16 T cell receptor beta chains listed next were all sequenced from one sample in a study of shared clonotypes between healthy human individuals. Only in-frame clones appear in the TCRdb table, and some are missing; sequencing was by immunoSEQ multiplex PCR. The table records 550,000 to 850,000 clones, around 70% of them present only once. The specimen sequenced was memory CD4+ T cells sorted from blood. Documented subset: CD45RA-negative fraction. The origin of the receptors is a woman in her thirties in good health.

The V call is TRBV30, the J call TRBJ1-4, with D possibly being TRBD1 (5 bases). V was cut by 2 bases and J by 8 bases, with 12 bases left in between. Germline V lookup: CDR1 GTSNPN, CDR2 SVGIG (reference sequence). The CDR3 covers 13 residues. The CDR3 loop is CAWSHGGREKLFF. For the CDR3, the DNA is TGTGCCTGGAGTCACGGGGGTCGAGAAAAACTGTTTTTT.

V and J are TRBV5-1 and TRBJ2-1, with D tentatively TRBD2 (5 bases). V was shortened by 5 bases and J by 0 bases, with 12 bases between the two germline ends. The CDR3 runs to 15 residues. In germline, CDR1 is SGHRS, CDR2 YFSETQ. The CDR3 loop is CASSGLSSSYNEQFF. Written as DNA, the CDR3 is TGCGCCAGCAGTGGACTCTCGAGCTCCTACAATGAGCAGTTCTTC.

This CDR3 is CSGRAETQYF. Written as DNA, the CDR3 is TGCAGCGGGAGGGCCGAGACCCAGTACTTC. The V gene is TRBV29-1, the J gene TRBJ2-5; the D gene is possibly TRBD2 (6 bases). V was clipped by 7 bases and J by 5 bases, with 8 bases between them. The CDR3 contains 10 residues. CDR1 is SQVTM and CDR2 is ANQGSEA in the germline V gene.

This chain joins TRBV2 and TRBJ2-5; 10 bases map to TRBD1. The CDR3 spans 13 residues. Per the germline V gene, CDR1 is SNHLY and CDR2 is FYNNEI. With 6 bases clipped from V and 5 bases from J, the junction kept 3 bases outside the gene matches. CDR3 nucleotide sequence: TGTGCCAGCAGCCGGGACAGGGGTGAGACCCAGTACTTC. This codes for CASSRDRGETQYF.

CDR3 DNA sequence: TGTGCCAGCTCACCAGGGGCGTTTGAGGAGACCCAGTACTTC. This gives the protein CASSPGAFEETQYF. The rearrangement joins TRBV18 to TRBJ2-5, with a weak D call TRBD1 (5 bases). The V gene lost 2 bases and the J gene lost 5 bases, with 12 bases spanning the gap. Germline CDR1 KGHSH, CDR2 LQKENI. The CDR3 is 14 amino acids.

The V call is TRBV28, the J call TRBJ1-2; D not certain. Between the trimmed V and J ends, which lost 7 bases and 4 bases, there was a span of 16 bases. The CDR3 extends over 14 amino acids. The germline CDR1 and CDR2 sequences are MDHEN and SYDVKM. CDR3 nucleotide sequence: TGTGCCAGCATCAAAGAGACGGGGATCTATGGCTACACCTTC. Translation: CASIKETGIYGYTF.

Of note for this clone: A read error is likely here: a far larger clone is one base away. J is TRBJ2-7 and V is TRBV10-3, with D tentatively TRBD2 (5 bases). Germline V gene lookup returns CDR1 ENHRY and CDR2 SYGVKD. V was pared by 6 bases and J by 0 bases, with 15 bases between. The CDR3 has 15 amino acids. DNA for the CDR3: TGTGCCATCAGCCAAGAGGGCGCTAGCTCCTACGAGCAGTACTTC. Amino acid sequence: CAISQEGASSYEQYF.

This clone came up a few times. This chain joins TRBV25-1 and TRBJ2-3, with 8 bases that match TRBD2. Germline-derived CDR1 and CDR2 are MGHDK and SYGVNS. Germline trimming cut 10 bases from V and 3 bases from J; bases unmatched to any gene: 6. The CDR3 runs to 13 residues. For the CDR3, the DNA is TGTGCCACTGTGAAGCGGGAGACAGATACGCAGTATTTT. It codes for CATVKRETDTQYF.

This chain connects TRBV5-1 to TRBJ1-1; no firm D call. V lost 3 bases to trimming and J lost 2 bases, with 8 bases between them. The CDR3 contains 13 residues. The germline CDR1 and CDR2 sequences are SGHRS and YFSETQ. CDR3 protein: CASSSGVNTEAFF. CDR3 coding DNA: TGCGCCAGCAGCTCTGGGGTAAACACTGAAGCTTTCTTT.

Concerning this clone: A single base separates this from a much larger clone, so it may be a read error. The chain carries TRBV29-1 and TRBJ2-5, with D possibly matching TRBD1 (6 bases). Per germline, CDR1 SQVTM and CDR2 ANQGSEA. The CDR3 runs 14 residues. With 2 bases removed from V and 9 bases from J, the gap between germline ends came to 19 bases. This CDR3 is CSVESRTVQEAQYF. Written as DNA, the CDR3 is TGCAGCGTTGAATCACGGACAGTGCAGGAGGCCCAGTACTTC.

The chain combines TRBV5-1 with TRBJ2-7; TRBD1 matches 8 bases. The junction had 4 bases not matched to a gene; V was cut back by 4 bases and J by 1 base. The CDR3 sequence is 14 residues long. Germline V lookup: CDR1 SGHRS, CDR2 YFSETQ. CDR3 coding DNA: TGCGCCAGCAGCGCTAGGACAGGGTCCTACGAGCAGTACTTC. It yields the protein CASSARTGSYEQYF.

The chain is built from TRBV2 and TRBJ2-1; D unclear. The V end lost 6 bases, the J end lost 1 base, and 13 bases lay between the germline ends. Per the germline V gene, CDR1 is SNHLY and CDR2 is FYNNEI. This CDR3 is 15 amino acids long. The CDR3 reads CASRVLGLSYNEQFF. The CDR3 nucleotides read TGTGCCAGCAGGGTACTGGGCCTGTCCTACAATGAGCAGTTCTTC.

The V and J genes are TRBV9 and TRBJ1-3, with 8 bases identical to TRBD1. The CDR3 loop spans 17 amino acids. J gave up 0 bases and V 0 bases, and 5 bases lay outside the gene matches. From germline, CDR1 is SGDLS and CDR2 YYNGEE. The CDR3 protein is CASSVGLGTGSGNTIYF. The CDR3 DNA is TGTGCCAGCAGCGTAGGATTGGGGACAGGCTCTGGAAACACCATATATTTT.

The chain couples TRBV6-5 to TRBJ2-5; 8 bases align to TRBD1. CDR1 MNHEY and CDR2 SVGAGI come from the germline V gene. Losses at the gene ends were 5 bases for V and 5 bases for J; bases not matched to a gene: 10. The CDR3 runs to 15 residues. CDR3 in DNA: TGTGCCAGCAGTACCCAGGGGGCGCATGGGGAGACCCAGTACTTC. Protein: CASSTQGAHGETQYF.

The chain combines TRBV27 with TRBJ1-5; 7 bases line up with TRBD1. Looked up from germline, CDR1 is MNHEY and CDR2 is SMNVEV (reference sequence). Trimming took 6 bases from V and 4 from J; bases not matched to a gene: 3. This CDR3 comprises 13 residues. Here the CDR3 DNA reads TGTGCCAGCAGAGGGGGCTGGAATCAGCCCCAGCATTTT. The encoded protein is CASRGGWNQPQHF.

The chain is built from TRBV6-5 and TRBJ2-3; D assignment may be TRBD1 or TRBD2 (6 bases each). Germline V gene lookup returns CDR1 MNHEY and CDR2 SVGAGI. The CDR3 loop spans 14 amino acids. Trimming pared 5 bases from V and 5 bases from J, leaving 14 bases between. The DNA of the CDR3 is TGTGCCAGCAGTGACACGGGGGCGGGAGATACGCAGTATTTT. Translation gives CASSDTGAGDTQYF.